The 8 T cell receptor beta chains below all came from one sample that was sequenced in a study of response to subunit inactivated influenza vaccine. MiXCR, applied by TCRdb to the RT-PCR reads, yields one record per CDR3 protein. This table holds roughly 650,000 distinct CDR3 sequences, approximately 14% found once. The sample was PBMCs from blood, taken less than 15 days before vaccination. The receptors were sampled from a man in his fifties who received an inactivated influenza vaccine.

This clonotype was observed many times. J is TRBJ2-1 and V is TRBV7-3; D unresolved. CDR3 length: 15 amino acids. Germline CDR1 and CDR2: SGHTA and FQGTGA. Trimming cost V 1 base and J 2 bases, with 9 bases left between them. CDR3 amino acids: CASSLNSGAYNEQFF. The CDR3 region has the DNA TGTGCCAGCAGCTTAAATAGTGGGGCCTACAATGAGCAGTTCTTC.

J is TRBJ1-2 and V is TRBV12-3 or TRBV12-4, with a weak D call TRBD1 (6 bases). The CDR3 is made up of 13 amino acids. Trimming pared 0 bases from V and 8 bases from J, leaving 10 bases between. The CDR3 spells CASSLAGAQGYTF. The DNA of the CDR3 is TGTGCCAGCAGTTTAGCGGGGGCGCAGGGCTACACCTTC.

The chain uses TRBV7-8 and TRBJ2-7; D gene uncertain. The germline gives CDR1 SGHVS, CDR2 FQNEAQ. This CDR3 spans 16 amino acids. Deletions cut 0 bases from V and 3 bases from J, with 15 bases between. CDR3 in DNA: TGTGCCAGCAGCTTAGCGTTCACCAGGAAAGGCTACGAGCAGTACTTC. The encoded protein is CASSLAFTRKGYEQYF.

There are a few counts of this clonotype. The chain couples TRBV7-9 to TRBJ2-7; D is possibly TRBD1 or TRBD2 (6 bases each). Trimming shortened V by 5 bases and J by 10 bases, and 18 bases separated the two germline ends. The CDR3 covers 13 residues. Germline V gives CDR1 SEHNR, CDR2 FQNEAQ (reference sequence). DNA for the CDR3: TGTGCCAGCAGCCTAGGGCCACAGGGAGGACAGTACTTC. Translating gives CASSLGPQGGQYF.

The rearrangement uses TRBV5-1 and TRBJ2-7, with 7 bases fitting TRBD1. V gave up 4 bases and J gave up 5 bases; unmatched junction bases: 9. The CDR3 consists of 14 residues. The germline V gene has CDR1 SGHRS and CDR2 YFSETQ. This CDR3 is CASSPSTGRDEQYF. The CDR3 nucleotides are TGCGCCAGCAGCCCATCGACAGGGCGAGACGAGCAGTACTTC.

This clonotype was counted ten times or more. V and J are TRBV11-2 and TRBJ2-5; D is possibly TRBD2 (5 bases). CDR1 and CDR2 (germline): SGHAT, FQNNGV. CDR3 length: 15 amino acids. The ends were cut back, 6 bases at V and 5 bases at J, with 19 bases in the middle. The CDR3 sequence: CASSNLVQSGETQYF. In DNA, the CDR3 is TGTGCCAGCAGTAACTTAGTACAGTCGGGGGAGACCCAGTACTTC. Full variable domain (rest looked up from reference TRBV11-2 and TRBJ2-5): EAGVAQSPRYKIIEKRQSVAFWCNPISGHATLYWYQQILGQGPKLLIQFQNNGVVDDSQLPKDRFSAERLKGVDSTLKIQPAKLEDSAVYLCASSNLVQSGETQYFGPGTRLLVL.

The V gene is TRBV6-1, the J gene TRBJ2-7; 9 bases are a match to TRBD2. The CDR3 is 15 residues long. V shed 6 bases and J 2 bases; nucleotides not matched to a gene: 8. Per germline, CDR1 MNHNS and CDR2 SASEGT. The CDR3 is CASSALSGGPYEQYF. As DNA, the CDR3 is TGTGCCAGCAGCGCCCTTAGCGGGGGACCCTACGAGCAGTACTTC.

This chain connects TRBV7-3 to TRBJ2-2; D tentatively fits TRBD1 or TRBD2 (5 bases each). The CDR3 covers 17 residues. CDR1 SGHTA and CDR2 FQGTGA come from the germline V gene. Trimming shortened V by 5 bases and J by 5 bases, and 21 bases separated the two germline ends. In DNA form, the CDR3 reads TGTGCCAGCAGCCCACATCATCAGGGAGTAAGGACCGGGGAGCTGTTTTTT. Its protein product is CASSPHHQGVRTGELFF.